What follows describes a single TCR beta chain. CDR1 and CDR2 (germline): SQVTM, ANQGSEA. The CDR3 runs to 13 residues. V was pared by 7 bases and J by 5 bases, with 8 bases of the junction left unmatched. The data stem from a study of long-term antiretroviral therapy in people with HIV. They ran version v3.0 of the immunoSEQ assay at survey level. This table comes from immunoSEQ multiplex PCR, and its TCRdb copy is limited to in-frame clones, with some not included. The repertoire holds tens of thousands of clones, with less than 90% as singletons. Sequenced material: unsorted PBMCs, taken 0.4 years after starting antiretroviral therapy. The sequence came from a man aged 45-65 years with HIV. The gene calls are TRBV29-1 and TRBJ1-2, with 9 bases aligning to TRBD1. CDR3 nucleotide sequence: TGCAGCGCCCGCCTTGGGACAGGGTATGGCTACACCTTC. It is translated as CSARLGTGYGYTF. Full variable domain (rest looked up from reference TRBV29-1 and TRBJ1-2): SAVISQKPSRDICQRGTSLTIQCQVDSQVTMMFWYRQQPGQSLTLIATANQGSEATYESGFVIDKFPISRPNLTFSTLTVSNMSPEDSSIYLCSARLGTGYGYTFGSGTRLTVV.